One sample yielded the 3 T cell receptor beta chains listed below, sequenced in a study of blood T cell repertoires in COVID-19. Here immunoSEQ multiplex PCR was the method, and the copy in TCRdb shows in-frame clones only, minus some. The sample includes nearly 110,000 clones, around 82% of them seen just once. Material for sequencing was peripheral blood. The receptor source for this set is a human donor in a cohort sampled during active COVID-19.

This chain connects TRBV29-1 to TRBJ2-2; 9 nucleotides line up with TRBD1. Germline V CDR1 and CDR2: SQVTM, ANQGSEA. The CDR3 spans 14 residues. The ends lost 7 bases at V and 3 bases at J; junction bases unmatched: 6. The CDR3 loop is CSGRRDRDTGELFF. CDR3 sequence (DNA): TGCAGCGGAAGACGGGACAGGGACACCGGGGAGCTGTTTTTT.

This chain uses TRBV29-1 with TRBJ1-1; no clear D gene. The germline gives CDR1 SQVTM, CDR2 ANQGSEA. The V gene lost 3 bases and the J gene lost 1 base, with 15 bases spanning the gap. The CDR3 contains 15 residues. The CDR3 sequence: CSVDGFGSQNTEAFF. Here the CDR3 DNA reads TGCAGCGTTGACGGGTTTGGAAGCCAGAACACTGAAGCTTTCTTT.

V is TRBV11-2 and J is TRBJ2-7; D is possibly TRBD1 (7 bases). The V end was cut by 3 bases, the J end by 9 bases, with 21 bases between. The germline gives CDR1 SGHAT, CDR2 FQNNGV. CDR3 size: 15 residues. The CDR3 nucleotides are TGTGCCAGCAGCTTCTACAGGGGAGGTCAATCGTTGCAGTACTTC. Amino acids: CASSFYRGGQSLQYF.